Listed here is a single T cell receptor beta chain. Its antigen remains unknown. TCRdb independently ran MiXCR on the RT-PCR reads; one entry per CDR3 protein. Here the sample spans around 480,000 distinct CDR3 sequences, roughly 11% being singletons. The CDR3 is 17 residues long. Looked up from germline, CDR1 is SGHRS and CDR2 is YFSETQ. V dropped 0 bases and J dropped 1; count of bases not matched to a gene: 5. The sample originates from a study of response to subunit inactivated influenza vaccine. Study findings and constraints: The authors offered the suggestion that each seasonal influenza vaccination recruits few new T cells.

The sequences come from PBMCs from blood, collected more than 35 days after vaccination. The TCR was taken from a man aged 50-59 years who received an inactivated influenza vaccine. V usage is TRBV5-1 and J usage is TRBJ2-2; 8 nucleotides match TRBD2. This chain's CDR3 is CASSLAVTSGNTGELFF. The CDR3 nucleotides are TGCGCCAGCAGCTTGGCCGTAACTAGCGGGAACACCGGGGAGCTGTTTTTT. The entire variable domain, with the rest obtained from reference TRBV5-1 and TRBJ2-2, is as follows: KAGVTQTPRYLIKTRGQQVTLSCSPISGHRSVSWYQQTPGQGLQFLFEYFSETQRNKGNFPGRFSGRQFSNSRSEMNVSTLELGDSALYLCASSLAVTSGNTGELFFGEGSRLTVL.